This TCR beta chain came from a study of blood T cell repertoires in COVID-19. Turning to the study itself: Samples taken during acute and convalescent COVID-19 were collected in the United States, Italy and Spain. Sample material is recorded as cDNA or gDNA derived from T cells, B-cell-depleted T cells, or PBMCs.

Clones were read by immunoSEQ multiplex PCR, and TCRdb kept only the in-frame ones, dropping some. The sample has some 60,000 clones, about 80% seen once. Seattle cases were enrolled at active infection and followed longitudinally. The CDR3 loop spans 14 amino acids. Germline trimming cut 0 bases from V and 6 bases from J; bases unmatched to any gene: 1. The germline V gene has CDR1 ENHRY and CDR2 SYGVKD. The source is a man under 40 with COVID-19, enrolled during active disease. Sample: peripheral blood. J is TRBJ2-1 and V is TRBV10-3, with 8 bases aligning to TRBD1. The CDR3 here is CAISESTGANEQFF. In DNA, the CDR3 is TGTGCCATCAGTGAGTCGACAGGGGCCAATGAGCAGTTCTTC.